At least ten counts were recorded for the clone carrying this T cell receptor beta chain. Its antigen is still unknown. The entry originates in a study of CD8 T cells in ankylosing spondylitis. Germline assignment: CDR1 LGHNA and CDR2 YNFKEQ. The ends lost 1 base at V and 3 bases at J; junction bases unmatched: 2. CDR3 length: 14 amino acids. Findings and caveats of the study: Several highly homologous variants made up a TCR beta motif, and this motif appeared characteristic of ankylosing spondylitis blood. There were earlier reports of some motif variants in reactive arthritis synovial fluid and blood.

TCRdb processed the 5' RACE reads anew with MiXCR; each CDR3 protein has one entry. The sample lists more than 400,000 distinct CDR3 sequences, about 5.4% occurring once. Input material: blood, either unsorted or a sorted T cell fraction (not recorded which). The clonotype was recovered from a male donor with ankylosing spondylitis. V is TRBV4-2 and J is TRBJ2-5; 7 bases are a match to TRBD1. This CDR3 is CASSQGDREETQYF. Written as DNA, the CDR3 is TGTGCCAGCAGCCAAGGGGACAGAGAAGAGACCCAGTACTTC.